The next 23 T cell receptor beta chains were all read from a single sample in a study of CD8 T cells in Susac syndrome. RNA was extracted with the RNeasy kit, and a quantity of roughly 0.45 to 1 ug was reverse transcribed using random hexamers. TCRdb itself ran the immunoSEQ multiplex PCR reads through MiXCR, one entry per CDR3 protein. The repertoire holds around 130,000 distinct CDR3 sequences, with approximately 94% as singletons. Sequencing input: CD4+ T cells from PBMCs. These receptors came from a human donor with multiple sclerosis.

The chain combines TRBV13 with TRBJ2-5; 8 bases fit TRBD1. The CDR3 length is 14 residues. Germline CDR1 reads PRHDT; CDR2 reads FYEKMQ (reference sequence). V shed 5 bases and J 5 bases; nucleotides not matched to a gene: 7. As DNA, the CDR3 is TGTGCCAGCAGCATGCGGACAGGGTGGGAGACCCAGTACTTC. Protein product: CASSMRTGWETQYF.

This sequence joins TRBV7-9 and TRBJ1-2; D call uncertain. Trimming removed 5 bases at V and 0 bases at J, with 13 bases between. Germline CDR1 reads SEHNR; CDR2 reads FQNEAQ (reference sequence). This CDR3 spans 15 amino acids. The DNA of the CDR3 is TGTGCCAGCAGCCGGGGTTCCGGGTCTAACTATGGCTACACCTTC. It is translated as CASSRGSGSNYGYTF.

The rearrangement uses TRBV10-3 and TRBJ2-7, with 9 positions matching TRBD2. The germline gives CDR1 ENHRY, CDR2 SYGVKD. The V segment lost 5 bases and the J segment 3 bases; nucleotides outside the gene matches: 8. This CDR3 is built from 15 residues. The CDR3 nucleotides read TGTGCCATCAGTTCCAGCGGGGGGCCCAACTACGAGCAGTACTTC. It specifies CAISSSGGPNYEQYF.

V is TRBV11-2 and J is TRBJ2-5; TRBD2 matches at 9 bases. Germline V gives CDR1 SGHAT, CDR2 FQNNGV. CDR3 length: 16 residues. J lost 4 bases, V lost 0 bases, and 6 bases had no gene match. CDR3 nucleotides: TGTGCCAGCAGCTTAGATTCTGCGGGAGGGGGAGAGACCCAGTACTTC. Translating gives CASSLDSAGGGETQYF.

This chain's CDR3 is CASSRKDSSQETQYF. Written as DNA, the CDR3 is TGCGCCAGCAGCCGAAAAGACAGTTCCCAAGAGACCCAGTACTTC. The genes are TRBV4-1 and TRBJ2-5, with D possibly being TRBD1 (5 bases). Germline loops: CDR1 MGHRA, CDR2 YSYEKL. This CDR3 has 15 residues. V lost 4 bases to trimming and J lost 1 base, with 13 bases between them.

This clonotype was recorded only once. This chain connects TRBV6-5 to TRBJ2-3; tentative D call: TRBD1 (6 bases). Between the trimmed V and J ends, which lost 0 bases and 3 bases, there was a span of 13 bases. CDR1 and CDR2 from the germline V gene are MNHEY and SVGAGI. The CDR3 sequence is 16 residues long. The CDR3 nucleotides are TGTGCCAGCAGTTACTCTTCGGCCAGGGGAACAGATACGCAGTATTTT. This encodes CASSYSSARGTDTQYF.

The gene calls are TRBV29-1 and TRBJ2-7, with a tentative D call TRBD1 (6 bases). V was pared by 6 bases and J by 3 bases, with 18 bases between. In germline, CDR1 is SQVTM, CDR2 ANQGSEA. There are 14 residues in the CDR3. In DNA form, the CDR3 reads TGCAGCGTCTCCATACAGGGTTATATCTACGAGCAGTACTTC. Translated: CSVSIQGYIYEQYF.

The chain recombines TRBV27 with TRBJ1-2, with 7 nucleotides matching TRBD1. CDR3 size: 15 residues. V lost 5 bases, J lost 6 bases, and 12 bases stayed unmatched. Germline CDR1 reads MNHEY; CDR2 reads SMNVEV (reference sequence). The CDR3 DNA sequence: TGTGCCAGCAGTCTCCAGGGGGACAGTGGGGATGGCTACACCTTC. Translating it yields CASSLQGDSGDGYTF.

The CDR3 is CASRKQGARGNQPQHF. Here the CDR3 DNA reads TGTGCCAGTAGAAAACAGGGGGCGAGGGGCAATCAGCCCCAGCATTTT. This sequence joins TRBV19 and TRBJ1-5, with 9 bases matching TRBD1. V shed 6 bases and J 2 bases; nucleotides not matched to a gene: 8. The germline V gene has CDR1 LNHDA and CDR2 SQIVND (reference sequence). CDR3 length: 16 residues.

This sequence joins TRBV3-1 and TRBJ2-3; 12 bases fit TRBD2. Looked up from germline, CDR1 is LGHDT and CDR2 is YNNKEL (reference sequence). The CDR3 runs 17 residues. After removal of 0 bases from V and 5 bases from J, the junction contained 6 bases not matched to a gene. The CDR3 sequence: CASSQELAGGLVDTQYF. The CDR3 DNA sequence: TGTGCCAGCAGCCAAGAGCTAGCGGGGGGGCTGGTAGATACGCAGTATTTT.

The CDR3 DNA reads as TGCGCCAGCAGCCAAGGATCCGGGTTCACCGGGGAGCTGTTTTTT. Protein: CASSQGSGFTGELFF. The chain uses TRBV4-3 and TRBJ2-2; D not resolved. Germline V gene lookup returns CDR1 LGHNA and CDR2 YSLEER. The CDR3 is 15 residues long. V gave up 1 base and J gave up 4 bases, with 10 bases separating them.

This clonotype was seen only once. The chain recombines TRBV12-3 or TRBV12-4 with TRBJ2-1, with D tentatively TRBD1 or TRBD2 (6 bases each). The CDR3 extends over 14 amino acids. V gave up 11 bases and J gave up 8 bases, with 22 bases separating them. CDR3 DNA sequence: TGTGCCGGAGGAGGGGGGACTTTACGGGATGAGCAGTTCTTC. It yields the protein CAGGGGTLRDEQFF.

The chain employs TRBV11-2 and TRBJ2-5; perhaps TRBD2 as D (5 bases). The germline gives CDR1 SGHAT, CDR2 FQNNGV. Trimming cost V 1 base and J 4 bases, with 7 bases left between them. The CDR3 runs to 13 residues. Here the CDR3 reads CASSLGEGETQYF. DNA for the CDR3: TGTGCCAGCAGCTTAGGAGAGGGAGAGACCCAGTACTTC.

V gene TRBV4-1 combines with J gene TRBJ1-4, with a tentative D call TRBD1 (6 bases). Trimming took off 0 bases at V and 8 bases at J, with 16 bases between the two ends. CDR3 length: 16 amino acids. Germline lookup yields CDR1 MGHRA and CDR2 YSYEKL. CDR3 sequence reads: CASSQDFEQGGEKLFF. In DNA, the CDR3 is TGCGCCAGCAGCCAAGATTTCGAACAGGGAGGGGAAAAACTGTTTTTT.

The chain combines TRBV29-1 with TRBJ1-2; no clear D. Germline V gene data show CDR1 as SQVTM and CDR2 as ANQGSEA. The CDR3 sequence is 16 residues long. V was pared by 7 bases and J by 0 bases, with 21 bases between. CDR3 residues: CSELALNSTANYGYTF. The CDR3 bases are TGCAGCGAACTCGCCCTGAACAGCACTGCTAACTATGGCTACACCTTC.

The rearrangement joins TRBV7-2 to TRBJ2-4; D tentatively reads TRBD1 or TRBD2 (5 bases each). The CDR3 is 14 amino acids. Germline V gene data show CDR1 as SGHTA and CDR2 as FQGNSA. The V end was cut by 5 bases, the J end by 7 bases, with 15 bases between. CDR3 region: CASSPRGPGNIQYF. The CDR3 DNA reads TGTGCCAGCAGCCCCCGGGGCCCTGGGAACATTCAGTACTTC.

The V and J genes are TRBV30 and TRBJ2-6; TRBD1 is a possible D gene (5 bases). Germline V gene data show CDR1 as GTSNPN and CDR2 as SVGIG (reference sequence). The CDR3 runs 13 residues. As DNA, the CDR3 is TGTGCGGCGTTCAGGGCTGGGGCCAACGTCCTGACTTTC. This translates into CAAFRAGANVLTF.

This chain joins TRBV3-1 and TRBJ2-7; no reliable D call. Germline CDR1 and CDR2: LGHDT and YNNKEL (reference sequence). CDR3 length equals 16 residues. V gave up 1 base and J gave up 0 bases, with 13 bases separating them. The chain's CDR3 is CASSQGWAPFSYEQYF. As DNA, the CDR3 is TGTGCCAGCAGCCAAGGATGGGCGCCCTTCTCCTACGAGCAGTACTTC.

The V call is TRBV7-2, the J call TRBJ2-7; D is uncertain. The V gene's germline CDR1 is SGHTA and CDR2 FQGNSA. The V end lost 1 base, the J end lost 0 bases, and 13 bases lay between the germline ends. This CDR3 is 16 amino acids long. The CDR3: CASSLGLFRTSYEQYF. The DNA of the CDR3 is TGTGCCAGCAGCTTAGGGCTCTTCCGGACCTCCTACGAGCAGTACTTC.

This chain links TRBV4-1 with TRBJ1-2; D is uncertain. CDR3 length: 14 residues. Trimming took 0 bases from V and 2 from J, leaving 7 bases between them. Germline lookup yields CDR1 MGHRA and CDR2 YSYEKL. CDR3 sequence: CASSQEEANYGYTF. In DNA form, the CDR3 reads TGCGCCAGCAGCCAAGAGGAGGCCAACTATGGCTACACCTTC.

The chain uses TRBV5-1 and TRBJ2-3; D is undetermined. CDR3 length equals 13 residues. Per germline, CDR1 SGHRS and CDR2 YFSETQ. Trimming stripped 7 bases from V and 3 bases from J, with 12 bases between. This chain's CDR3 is CASAPMGTDTQYF. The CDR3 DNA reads TGCGCCAGCGCCCCGATGGGAACAGATACGCAGTATTTT.

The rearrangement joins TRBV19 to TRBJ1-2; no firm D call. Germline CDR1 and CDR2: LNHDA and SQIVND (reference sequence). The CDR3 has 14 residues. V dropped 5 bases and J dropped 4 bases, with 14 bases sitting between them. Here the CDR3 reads CASSRPPASYGYTF. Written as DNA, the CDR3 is TGTGCCAGTAGTCGACCCCCTGCGAGCTATGGCTACACCTTC.

The CDR3 nucleotides read TGTGCCAGCACGGTGGTTCAAGAGACCCAGTACTTC. Translating gives CASTVVQETQYF. The genes are TRBV2 and TRBJ2-5; D ambiguous. With 7 bases removed from V and 2 bases from J, the gap between germline ends came to 8 bases. The CDR3 spans 12 residues. The germline gives CDR1 SNHLY, CDR2 FYNNEI.